Listed below are T cell receptor beta chains from one sample, sequenced in a study of type 1 regulatory T cells. A single record per CDR3 protein comes from TCRdb applying MiXCR to the reads. The sample lists some 15,000 distinct CDR3 sequences; about an eighth were seen once. These receptors' targets are unknown. Material: cultured T cells, either the whole culture or a sorted T cell fraction (not recorded which). Source of these receptors: a human donor in good health. The CDR3 runs from the conserved cysteine through the conserved F or W. Fields, in order: V gene, J gene, D gene, clone size, CDR3 protein, CDR3 DNA. The D gene is left open where the match is weak. Size is stated for part of the rows, as once, few or many counts, or as a class when the clone is expanded.

TRBV7-9,TRBJ2-3,-,-,CASSSGTSYTDTQYF,TGTGCCAGCAGTTCCGGGACTTCTTACACAGATACGCAGTATTTT
TRBV5-8,TRBJ1-1,-,medium-sized,CASSFRVRFVNTEAFF,TGTGCCAGCAGCTTCAGGGTTAGATTCGTGAACACTGAAGCTTTCTTT
TRBV29-1,TRBJ2-5,-,-,CSVAFETQYF,TGCAGCGTCGCGTTTGAGACCCAGTACTTC
TRBV5-1,TRBJ2-1,TRBD2,many,CASSHRLAGEVNEQFF,TGCGCCAGCAGCCACCGACTAGCGGGAGAGGTCAATGAGCAGTTCTTC
TRBV5-1,TRBJ2-5,TRBD2,few,CASSAGLAGGETQYF,TGCGCCAGCAGCGCGGGACTAGCGGGAGGAGAGACCCAGTACTTC
TRBV28,TRBJ2-2,-,many,CASTKGTGELFF,TGTGCCAGCACCAAAGGCACCGGGGAGCTGTTTTTT
TRBV10-1,TRBJ2-5,-,-,CASLHPGRGGETQYF,TGCGCCAGCCTACACCCCGGGCGTGGGGGAGAGACCCAGTACTTC
TRBV12-3/TRBV12-4,TRBJ1-1,-,many,CASRWGGVSEAFF,TGTGCCAGCAGGTGGGGGGGGGTCTCTGAAGCTTTCTTT
TRBV5-1,TRBJ2-2,TRBD1,few,CASSFIPGGQTNTGELFF,TGCGCCAGCAGCTTTATCCCAGGGGGCCAAACTAACACCGGGGAGCTGTTTTTT
TRBV11-3,TRBJ2-4,-,few,CASSKGGSGGNIQYF,TGTGCCAGCAGCAAAGGGGGGAGTGGCGGAAACATTCAGTACTTC
TRBV5-1,TRBJ2-1,-,many,CASSLVNSGANNEQFF,TGCGCCAGCAGCTTGGTGAATAGCGGAGCTAACAATGAGCAGTTCTTC
TRBV5-1,TRBJ2-7,-,-,CASSLDGTSSYEQYF,TGCGCCAGCAGCTTAGACGGCACCAGCTCCTACGAGCAGTACTTC
TRBV5-5,TRBJ2-7,-,-,CASSFRAQAQPYEQYF,TGTGCCAGCAGCTTCCGGGCACAGGCGCAGCCCTACGAGCAGTACTTC
TRBV18,TRBJ2-5,TRBD2,few,CASSSAGVAETQYF,TGTGCCAGCTCCTCAGCGGGAGTAGCAGAGACCCAGTACTTC
TRBV5-1,TRBJ2-4,-,-,CASSLGGENIQYF,TGCGCCAGCAGCTTGGGGGGTGAAAACATTCAGTACTTC
TRBV5-6,TRBJ1-2,-,many,CASSFQGRGGYTF,TGTGCCAGCAGCTTCCAGGGGCGGGGTGGCTACACCTTC
TRBV12-3/TRBV12-4,TRBJ2-5,-,many,CASSFSTETQYF,TGTGCCAGCAGTTTTTCTACGGAGACCCAGTACTTC
TRBV7-2,TRBJ1-2,TRBD1,many,CASSRDRTNYGYTF,TGTGCCAGCAGCCGGGACAGGACAAACTATGGCTACACCTTC
TRBV30,TRBJ2-6,-,many,CAWSVTGTGANVLTF,TGTGCCTGGAGCGTTACAGGGACTGGGGCCAACGTCCTGACTTTC
TRBV9,TRBJ2-1,TRBD2,-,CASSVGLAGAGWLDEQFF,TGTGCCAGCAGCGTGGGACTAGCGGGAGCAGGATGGTTGGATGAGCAGTTCTTC
TRBV6-5,TRBJ2-5,TRBD2,medium-sized,CASRPGLAVETQYF,TGTGCCAGCAGGCCAGGACTAGCGGTAGAGACCCAGTACTTC
TRBV5-1,TRBJ2-2,TRBD1,many,CASSLRQGAAGELFF,TGCGCCAGCAGCTTGCGACAGGGGGCAGCCGGGGAGCTGTTTTTT
TRBV6-5,TRBJ2-7,-,many,CASGKDTEAYEQYF,TGTGCCAGCGGCAAAGACACCGAAGCCTACGAGCAGTACTTC
TRBV5-1,TRBJ2-2,-,few,CASSFGVSGELFF,TGCGCCAGCAGCTTTGGGGTTTCCGGGGAGCTGTTTTTT
TRBV12-3/TRBV12-4,TRBJ1-5,TRBD1,many,CASRRQGEGPQHF,TGTGCCAGCAGAAGACAGGGGGAAGGGCCCCAGCATTTT
TRBV20-1,TRBJ1-5,-,medium-sized,CSARADLGQPQHF,TGCAGTGCTAGGGCCGACCTGGGTCAGCCCCAGCATTTT
TRBV28,TRBJ2-1,TRBD1,medium-sized,CASSAPGQGAYNEQFF,TGTGCCAGCAGTGCCCCAGGACAGGGGGCCTACAATGAGCAGTTCTTC
TRBV12-3/TRBV12-4,TRBJ2-3,-,-,CASPPEGPDTQYF,TGTGCCAGCCCTCCGGAGGGACCAGATACGCAGTATTTT
TRBV7-8,TRBJ2-7,-,many,CASSFLEQGYEQYF,TGTGCCAGCAGCTTCCTGGAACAGGGCTACGAGCAGTACTTC
TRBV11-2,TRBJ1-1,TRBD1,many,CASSLINRGTEAFF,TGTGCCAGCAGCTTAATTAACAGGGGAACTGAAGCTTTCTTT
TRBV4-3,TRBJ2-7,TRBD2,-,CASSQDGGVSGEQYF,TGCGCCAGCAGCCAAGATGGGGGGGTATCGGGAGAGCAGTACTTC
TRBV28,TRBJ2-2,TRBD2,many,CASSPPNSGSSGELFF,TGTGCCAGCAGTCCCCCAAATAGCGGGAGTTCCGGGGAGCTGTTTTTT
TRBV20-1,TRBJ2-2,TRBD1,few,CSARDRSNTGELFF,TGCAGTGCCCGGGACAGATCGAACACCGGGGAGCTGTTTTTT
TRBV6-6,TRBJ1-2,-,many,CASIGAGYGYTF,TGTGCCAGCATTGGAGCGGGCTATGGCTACACCTTC
TRBV12-3/TRBV12-4,TRBJ2-1,-,many,CASRVLTGTNEQFF,TGTGCCAGCAGGGTCTTAACAGGGACCAATGAGCAGTTCTTC
TRBV20-1,TRBJ2-5,TRBD2,few,CSAKREGRETQYF,TGCAGTGCTAAGCGGGAGGGCCGTGAGACCCAGTACTTC
TRBV3-1,TRBJ2-7,-,many,CASSQTSYEQYF,TGTGCCAGCAGCCAGACTAGCTACGAGCAGTACTTC
TRBV7-3,TRBJ1-1,-,many,CASSKQENTEAFF,TGTGCCAGCAGTAAACAGGAGAACACTGAAGCTTTCTTT
TRBV5-1,TRBJ1-6,TRBD1,medium-sized,CASSRGGQGDYSPLHF,TGCGCCAGCAGCAGGGGAGGACAGGGCGACTATTCACCCCTCCACTTT
TRBV27,TRBJ2-7,-,many,CASSPGLDREQYF,TGTGCCAGCAGTCCCGGGCTTGATAGGGAGCAGTACTTC
TRBV30,TRBJ1-2,TRBD1,many,CACWTGTYGYTF,TGTGCCTGTTGGACAGGGACCTATGGCTACACCTTC
TRBV6-1,TRBJ2-7,TRBD2,many,CASSDGSGSSYEQYF,TGTGCCAGCAGTGACGGTAGCGGGAGCTCCTACGAGCAGTACTTC
TRBV5-4,TRBJ2-7,-,many,CASSHGTASSYEQYF,TGTGCCAGCAGCCACGGGACGGCCAGCTCCTACGAGCAGTACTTC
TRBV5-1,TRBJ2-7,TRBD1,many,CASSRDRGYEQYF,TGCGCCAGCAGCCGGGACAGGGGCTACGAGCAGTACTTC
TRBV9,TRBJ2-2,-,many,CASSVLAENTGELFF,TGTGCCAGCAGCGTATTAGCGGAGAACACCGGGGAGCTGTTTTTT
TRBV18,TRBJ2-5,-,many,CASSGLRETQYF,TGTGCCAGCTCAGGCTTGCGAGAGACCCAGTACTTC
TRBV5-1,TRBJ2-7,-,-,CASSLSLTGPYEQYF,TGCGCCAGCAGCTTGTCGCTGACGGGTCCATACGAGCAGTACTTC
TRBV4-2,TRBJ1-1,-,many,CASSRTGLNTEAFF,TGTGCCAGCAGCCGAACAGGACTCAACACTGAAGCTTTCTTT
TRBV10-3,TRBJ2-7,-,few,CAISEVPRRLEQYF,TGTGCCATCAGTGAGGTCCCCCGACGTCTGGAGCAGTACTTC
TRBV2,TRBJ1-5,-,-,CASSGDSNQPQHF,TGTGCCAGCAGTGGGGACAGCAATCAGCCCCAGCATTTT
TRBV5-1,TRBJ2-1,-,medium-sized,CASSLVGSSYNEQFF,TGCGCCAGCAGCTTGGTAGGGAGCTCCTACAATGAGCAGTTCTTC
TRBV5-6,TRBJ2-7,-,once,CASSFRDGGYEQYF,TGTGCCAGCAGCTTCCGGGACGGGGGCTACGAGCAGTACTTC
TRBV30,TRBJ2-2,-,-,CAWSRARRTGELFF,TGTGCCTGGAGTAGGGCTAGACGGACCGGGGAGCTGTTTTTT
TRBV30,TRBJ1-1,TRBD1,-,CAWSPPGQLNTEAFF,TGTGCCTGGAGTCCCCCGGGACAGTTGAACACTGAAGCTTTCTTT
TRBV4-3,TRBJ1-6,-,medium-sized,CASSQERTLGGSPLHF,TGCGCCAGCAGCCAAGAGAGGACCTTAGGGGGTTCACCCCTCCACTTT